Below are 27 T cell receptor beta chains sequenced from a single sample in a study of T cell repertoires in cytomegalovirus infection. MiXCR was run by TCRdb on the reads, yielding one entry per CDR3 protein. The table shows approximately 1,000,000 distinct CDR3 sequences, with 25% to 40% occurring only once. These receptors have no known antigen. The input for sequencing was cultured CD8+ T cells from PBMCs, taken from culture after CMV antigen stimulation. These receptors were obtained from a human donor in good health (CMV status not recorded). Some clones in this sample may be carry-over from other donors' samples.

This chain connects TRBV15 to TRBJ2-5, with D possibly being TRBD2 (6 bases). The germline V gene encodes CDR1 LNHNV and CDR2 YYDKDF (reference sequence). Trimming shortened V by 4 bases and J by 0 bases, and 9 bases separated the two germline ends. This CDR3 contains 14 residues. CDR3 region: CATSTAGNQETQYF. The CDR3 bases are TGTGCCACCAGCACGGCGGGGAACCAAGAGACCCAGTACTTC.

The table lists this clonotype with a few counts. The gene calls are TRBV6-1 and TRBJ1-1; D not resolved. CDR1 is MNHNS, CDR2 SASEGT, per germline. This CDR3 region has 11 residues. V shed 4 bases and J shed 11 bases, with 11 bases lying between them. The CDR3 is CASSVNVGAFF. In nucleotides, the CDR3 is TGTGCCAGCAGTGTGAACGTGGGGGCTTTCTTT.

This clonotype was seen a few times. The V and J genes are TRBV6-2 or TRBV6-3 and TRBJ2-7; TRBD1 matches at 7 bases. Trimming removed 0 bases from V and 2 bases from J; junction bases left unmatched: 10. The CDR3 is 17 amino acids. Germline V gives CDR1 MNHEY, CDR2 SVGEGT. In DNA, the CDR3 is TGTGCCAGCAGTTACTCGATGGGCCAGGGGGACACCTACGAGCAGTACGTC. Its translation is CASSYSMGQGDTYEQYV.

The V and J genes are TRBV7-9 and TRBJ1-1; the D is unclear. The CDR3 runs to 11 residues. Trimming stripped 4 bases from V and 6 bases from J, with 6 bases between. Germline V CDR1 and CDR2: SEHNR, FQNEAQ (reference sequence). This CDR3 reads CASSSAPEAFF. In nucleotides, the CDR3 is TGTGCCAGCAGCTCAGCCCCTGAAGCTTTCTTT. The whole variable domain, remainder taken from reference TRBV7-9 and TRBJ1-1, is DTGVSQNPRHKITKRGQNVTFRCDPISEHNRLYWYRQTLGQGPEFLTYFQNEAQLEKSRLLSDRFSAERPKGSFSTLEIQRTEQGDSAMYLCASSSAPEAFFGQGTRLTVV.

This clonotype was observed a handful of times. V usage is TRBV6-5 and J usage is TRBJ2-2; D is unclear. This CDR3 spans 14 amino acids. The germline gives CDR1 MNHEY, CDR2 SVGAGI. Trimming took off 0 bases at V and 5 bases at J, with 7 bases between the two ends. The CDR3 is CASSYSQGTGELFF. The DNA for the CDR3 is TGTGCCAGCAGTTACTCGCAAGGGACCGGGGAGCTGTTTTTT.

The table lists this clonotype with many counts. CDR3 residues: CASSLGGGLNYGYTF. In DNA, the CDR3 is TGTGCCAGCAGCTTAGGGGGGGGCCTCAACTATGGCTACACCTTC. The chain combines TRBV7-9 with TRBJ1-2; possible D gene TRBD1, 6 bases. Looked up from germline, CDR1 is SEHNR and CDR2 is FQNEAQ (reference sequence). There are 15 residues in the CDR3. V lost 1 base and J 2 bases, leaving 11 bases between the germline ends.

The V gene is TRBV20-1, the J gene TRBJ2-7, with D possibly matching TRBD2 (7 bases). The CDR3 is 16 amino acids. V shed 2 bases and J shed 2 bases, with 19 bases lying between them. The germline gives CDR1 DFQATT, CDR2 SNEGSKA (reference sequence). CDR3 coding DNA: TGCAGTGCTAGACCACTGGGGGGGCCGAGCACCTACGAGCAGTACTTC. Its protein product is CSARPLGGPSTYEQYF.

V usage is TRBV13 and J usage is TRBJ1-1; possibly TRBD1 for D (5 bases). CDR1 is PRHDT, CDR2 FYEKMQ, per germline (reference sequence). Trimming stripped 5 bases from V and 3 bases from J, with 22 bases between. CDR3 length: 17 amino acids. The CDR3 nucleotides read TGTGCCAGCAGCCCCGCGAAGGCAGGGCGGGGAGACACTGAAGCTTTCTTT. It yields the protein CASSPAKAGRGDTEAFF.

This clonotype showed up many times. The J gene is TRBJ2-5, the V gene TRBV7-8, with D tentatively TRBD2 (6 bases). V was shortened by 2 bases and J by 3 bases, with 19 bases between the two germline ends. The CDR3 is made up of 17 amino acids. Germline V gene data show CDR1 as SGHVS and CDR2 as FQNEAQ. CDR3 DNA: TGTGCCAGCAGCTTAAAAGGTGTGGCTAGCGCAGAAGAGACCCAGTACTTC. This gives the protein CASSLKGVASAEETQYF.

The V call is TRBV12-5, the J call TRBJ1-4; TRBD1 might be the D (5 bases). The germline gives CDR1 LGHNT, CDR2 FRNRAP. V was pared by 5 bases and J by 6 bases, with 16 bases between. The CDR3 consists of 15 residues. In DNA, the CDR3 is TGTGCTAGTGGTCCTGACAGCTTGGGTTATGAAAAACTGTTTTTT. Its protein product is CASGPDSLGYEKLFF.

The chain has TRBV5-6 and TRBJ2-5; no firm D call. The CDR3 totals 13 residues. Germline V lookup: CDR1 SGHDT, CDR2 YYEEEE. The V and J ends lost 0 bases and 11 bases respectively, with 14 bases between them. CDR3 protein: CASSLAGSREQYF. The DNA of the CDR3 is TGTGCCAGCAGCTTGGCCGGCTCTAGAGAACAGTACTTC.

This chain joins TRBV10-3 and TRBJ1-3; D is possibly TRBD1 (5 bases). V was trimmed by 4 bases and J by 0 bases, leaving 13 bases between them. This CDR3 is built from 16 residues. Germline CDR1 reads ENHRY; CDR2 reads SYGVKD. This CDR3 is CAISVPSRVSGNTIYF. The CDR3 nucleotides read TGTGCCATCAGTGTTCCCTCCAGGGTCTCTGGAAACACCATATATTTT.

As for this clonotype: At one boundary the junction diverges from the germline segment, which might be a read error. The chain links TRBV2 to TRBJ1-1; a possible D gene is TRBD1 (6 bases). The CDR3 sequence is 13 residues long. CDR1 and CDR2 from the germline V gene are SNHLY and FYNNEI. CDR3 sequence reads: CAVLGGADTEAFF. CDR3 sequence (DNA): TGTGCCGTTCTAGGGGGTGCGGACACTGAAGCATTCTTT.

The rearrangement uses TRBV2 and TRBJ2-2; D gene unclear. This CDR3 spans 15 amino acids. V was shortened by 7 bases and J by 3 bases, with 15 bases between the two germline ends. Per germline, CDR1 SNHLY and CDR2 FYNNEI. The CDR3 region is CASTRWGSDTGELFF. CDR3 in DNA: TGTGCCAGCACCCGTTGGGGATCGGACACCGGGGAGCTGTTTTTT. The whole variable domain, filled in from reference TRBV2 and TRBJ2-2, reads EPEVTQTPSHQVTQMGQEVILRCVPISNHLYFYWYRQILGQKVEFLVSFYNNEISEKSEIFDDQFSVERPDGSNFTLKIRSTKLEDSAMYFCASTRWGSDTGELFFGEGSRLTVL.

This clonotype was seen many times. The genes are TRBV18 and TRBJ1-2, with D perhaps TRBD1 (5 bases). This CDR3 has 16 amino acids. From germline, CDR1 is KGHSH and CDR2 LQKENI. With 3 bases removed from V and 8 bases from J, the gap between germline ends came to 22 bases. The CDR3 here is CASSPSGSGSPYGYTF. In DNA, the CDR3 is TGTGCCAGCTCACCTTCAGGGTCTGGGAGTCCTTACGGCTACACCTTC.

The sample holds many counts of this clonotype. This sequence joins TRBV6-1 and TRBJ2-1; 11 nucleotides match TRBD2. The ends lost 4 bases at V and 3 bases at J; junction bases unmatched: 5. The germline CDR1 and CDR2 sequences are MNHNS and SASEGT. The CDR3 consists of 16 residues. CDR3 amino acids: CASSVRTSGYYNEQFF. CDR3 bases: TGTGCCAGCAGTGTACGGACTAGCGGGTACTACAATGAGCAGTTCTTC.

The chain uses TRBV4-3 and TRBJ2-1; TRBD2 matches 8 bases. The CDR3 covers 15 residues. Unmatched junction bases numbered 7, after V lost 0 bases and J lost 9 bases. Germline values: CDR1 LGHNA, CDR2 YSLEER. The DNA of the CDR3 is TGCGCCAGCAGCCAAGATCAGGCGGGGGGCTTTGAGCAGTTCTTC. This codes for CASSQDQAGGFEQFF.

Concerning this clonotype itself: A read error may explain this, as a much larger clone is one base away. The gene calls are TRBV7-6 and TRBJ1-1; no clear D gene. Germline V gene lookup returns CDR1 SGHVS and CDR2 FNYEAQ. There are 14 residues in the CDR3. The V end was cut by 7 bases, the J end by 0 bases, with 12 bases between. The CDR3 spells CASTPRAMNTEAFF. CDR3 DNA sequence: TGTGCCAGCACCCCGAGGGCAATGAACACTGAAGCTTTCTTT.

The rearrangement joins TRBV7-6 to TRBJ1-1; 8 bases map to TRBD1. After removal of 7 bases from V and 5 bases from J, the junction contained 9 bases not matched to a gene. CDR1 is SGHVS and CDR2 is FNYEAQ in the germline V gene. The CDR3 covers 14 residues. The CDR3 DNA is TGTGCCAGCAATCAACAGGGGGGTCGGACTGAAGCTTTCTTT. Amino acids: CASNQQGGRTEAFF.

The sample holds a few counts of this clonotype. The CDR3 loop reads CASSPSVVTVIETQYF. In DNA form, the CDR3 reads TGCGCCAGCAGCCCAAGCGTGGTTACCGTTATCGAGACCCAGTACTTC. The chain employs TRBV4-1 and TRBJ2-5; D ambiguous. The CDR3 is made up of 16 amino acids. CDR1 is MGHRA and CDR2 is YSYEKL in the germline V gene. Trimming removed 4 bases from V and 5 bases from J, with 20 bases in between.

A note on this clonotype: At one end, the junction sequence differs from germline, possibly due to a read error. The chain couples TRBV5-6 to TRBJ1-2; TRBD1 is a possible D gene (5 bases). CDR1 and CDR2 (germline): SGHDT, YYEEEE. This CDR3 has 14 amino acids. Here the CDR3 reads CASTSLRDYYSYTF. The CDR3 DNA follows: TGTGCCAGCACCTCGCTGAGGGACTACTATAGCTACACCTTC.

V gene TRBV23-1 combines with J gene TRBJ1-5, with D maybe TRBD1 (5 bases). TRBV23-1 counts as an open reading frame of uncertain function. This CDR3 contains 16 residues. With 0 bases removed from V and 0 bases from J, the gap between germline ends came to 9 bases. The CDR3 is CASSQSGRYSNQPQHF. CDR3 DNA sequence: TGCGCCAGCAGTCAATCGGGGCGTTATAGCAATCAGCCCCAGCATTTT.

This clonotype was recorded at least ten times. The chain couples TRBV7-2 to TRBJ2-4, with 8 bases lining up with TRBD1. CDR1 is SGHTA, CDR2 FQGNSA, per germline. The CDR3 spans 15 residues. V trimming: 6 bases; J trimming: 6 bases; junction bases outside the gene matches: 10. This CDR3 reads CASRQDRGAGNIQYF. The DNA for the CDR3 is TGTGCCAGCAGACAAGACAGGGGCGCAGGAAACATTCAGTACTTC. Together with reference TRBV7-2 and TRBJ2-4, the CDR3 gives the full variable domain: GAGVSQSPSNKVTEKGKDVELRCDPISGHTALYWYRQSLGQGLEFLIYFQGNSAPDKSGLPSDRFSAERTGGSVSTLTIQRTQQEDSAVYLCASRQDRGAGNIQYFGAGTRLSVL.

V usage is TRBV12-3 or TRBV12-4 and J usage is TRBJ2-3; 8 bases match TRBD2. The CDR3 extends over 15 amino acids. Trimming at V came to 1 base and at J to 7 bases, leaving 7 bases not matched to a gene. The CDR3 region is CASSLVSGGWYTQYF. CDR3 nucleotide sequence: TGTGCCAGCAGTTTAGTAAGCGGGGGTTGGTATACGCAGTATTTT.

This chain connects TRBV9 to TRBJ1-2, with D possibly being TRBD1 (5 bases). Germline CDR1 SGDLS, CDR2 YYNGEE. V lost 6 bases, J lost 4 bases, and 13 bases lay in between. The CDR3 extends over 13 amino acids. CDR3 nucleotides: TGTGCCAGCAACCTCGGAAGGGGCTATGGCTACACCTTC. It specifies CASNLGRGYGYTF.

Points on this clonotype: The junction does not match germline at one end; this may be a read error. The V gene is TRBV28, the J gene TRBJ2-5; a weak D match, TRBD2 (5 bases). The CDR3 runs 15 residues. Germline CDR1 MDHEN, CDR2 SYDVKM. The chain's CDR3 is CASGLALGSQETQYF. In DNA, the CDR3 is TGTGCCAGCGGTTTAGCGTTAGGCTCCCAAGAGACCCAGTACTTC. The full variable domain, its missing parts supplied by reference TRBV28 and TRBJ2-5, is DVKVTQSSRYLVKRTGEKVFLECVQDMDHENMFWYRQDPGLGLRLIYFSYDVKMKEKGDIPEGYSVSREKKERFSLILESASTNQTSMYLCASGLALGSQETQYFGPGTRLLVL.

The genes are TRBV7-6 and TRBJ1-1, with 7 bases lining up with TRBD1. Germline CDR1 is SGHVS and CDR2 is FNYEAQ. This CDR3 comprises 15 residues. After removal of 1 base from V and 4 bases from J, the junction contained 6 bases not matched to a gene. The CDR3 DNA follows: TGTGCCAGCAGCTTAGTTACAGGGGCGAGCACTGAAGCTTTCTTT. It encodes CASSLVTGASTEAFF. Drawing the rest from reference TRBV7-6 and TRBJ1-1, the complete variable domain is GAGVSQSPRYKVTKRGQDVALRCDPISGHVSLYWYRQALGQGPEFLTYFNYEAQQDKSGLPNDRFSAERPEGSISTLTIQRTEQRDSAMYRCASSLVTGASTEAFFGQGTRLTVV.